The 21 T cell receptor beta chains reported below all come from one sample, sequenced in a study of regulatory T cells in long-lasting Graves disease. Time point denoted: newly diagnosed GD, antithyroid drugs for less than 3 months. PBMC-derived RNA was used for the TCR library. Arm-PCR of CDR3 regions and iRepertoire HTBI primers were the basis on which TCR beta libraries were built. TCRdb processed the multiplex PCR reads anew with MiXCR; each CDR3 protein has one entry. The repertoire has 200,000 to 250,000 distinct CDR3 sequences, 20% to 25% of them found once; the top ten carry roughly 14%. The sample in question was peripheral blood mononuclear cells (PBMCs), obtained at new diagnosis, from a patient treated with antithyroid drugs. These receptors all come from a female donor with Graves disease.

This clonotype was counted at least ten times. The chain is built from TRBV6-1 and TRBJ2-3, with TRBD2 matching 8 bases. The CDR3 has 15 amino acids. Germline CDR1 reads MNHNS; CDR2 reads SASEGT. Germline trimming cut 8 bases from V and 2 bases from J; bases unmatched to any gene: 9. CDR3 sequence: CASALDGGDTDTQYF. The CDR3 DNA reads as TGTGCCAGCGCCCTCGACGGGGGGGACACAGATACGCAGTATTTT.

This chain uses TRBV6-1 with TRBJ1-2; no clear D. Trimming pared 7 bases from V and 8 bases from J, leaving 14 bases between. This CDR3 has 12 residues. The germline V gene has CDR1 MNHNS and CDR2 SASEGT. The CDR3 loop reads CASTNRAGGYTF. The CDR3 DNA reads as TGTGCCAGCACCAACCGCGCGGGAGGCTACACCTTC.

The V gene is TRBV5-6, the J gene TRBJ2-7, with TRBD1 identical over 7 bases. Per the germline V gene, CDR1 is SGHDT and CDR2 is YYEEEE. The CDR3 consists of 14 residues. After removal of 5 bases from V and 4 bases from J, the junction contained 9 bases not matched to a gene. CDR3 amino acids: CASSTFGTEYEQYF. CDR3 in DNA: TGTGCCAGCAGTACTTTTGGGACAGAGTACGAGCAGTACTTC. Complete variable domain (other parts from reference TRBV5-6 and TRBJ2-7): DAGVTQSPTHLIKTRGQQVTLRCSPKSGHDTVSWYQQALGQGPQFIFQYYEEEERQRGNFPDRFSGHQFPNYSSELNVNALLLGDSALYLCASSTFGTEYEQYFGPGTRLTVT.

V and J are TRBV28 and TRBJ2-7, with a possible D match to TRBD1 (6 bases). V was pared by 2 bases and J by 1 base, with 12 bases between. The CDR3 covers 15 residues. Germline V gene sequence: CDR1 MDHEN, CDR2 SYDVKM. CDR3 sequence reads: CASSLVRTASYEQYF. The CDR3 coding sequence is TGTGCCAGCAGTTTAGTACGGACAGCTTCCTACGAGCAGTACTTC.

The table lists this clonotype with many counts. This chain links TRBV20-1 with TRBJ2-5; a possible D gene is TRBD2 (6 bases). Deletions cut 0 bases from V and 1 base from J, with 15 bases between. The germline V gene encodes CDR1 DFQATT and CDR2 SNEGSKA (reference sequence). The CDR3 loop spans 16 amino acids. The CDR3 nucleotides read TGCAGTGCTAGAGACTCGTCTCGGGGGATCCAAGAGACCCAGTACTTC. As protein: CSARDSSRGIQETQYF.

At least ten counts were recorded for this clonotype. This chain joins TRBV6-5 and TRBJ2-6, with D unresolved. Per germline, CDR1 MNHEY and CDR2 SVGAGI. V gave up 4 bases and J gave up 1 base, with 8 bases separating them. The CDR3 spans 15 residues. The CDR3 loop is CASSWSGSGANVLTF. CDR3 nucleotide sequence: TGTGCCAGCAGTTGGTCCGGATCTGGGGCCAACGTCCTGACTTTC.

This clonotype came up many times. The chain combines TRBV12-3 or TRBV12-4 with TRBJ1-4, with unresolved D. The CDR3 is 16 amino acids. The V end lost 4 bases, the J end lost 0 bases, and 12 bases lay between the germline ends. The CDR3 is CASSSPDPATNEKLFF. CDR3 DNA: TGTGCCAGCAGTTCCCCCGACCCTGCAACTAATGAAAAACTGTTTTTT.

This clonotype has at least ten counts. V usage is TRBV10-3 and J usage is TRBJ2-5; 9 nucleotides match TRBD1. This CDR3 has 14 amino acids. The V gene's germline CDR1 is ENHRY and CDR2 SYGVKD. V was pared by 6 bases and J by 1 base, with 3 bases of the junction left unmatched. Here the CDR3 DNA reads TGTGCCATCAGCGGGACAGGGTCCCAAGAGACCCAGTACTTC. It translates to CAISGTGSQETQYF.

This clonotype was recorded many times. This chain links TRBV7-7 with TRBJ2-1; 8 bases are shared with TRBD2. The trim removed 1 base at V and 8 bases at J, leaving 13 bases unmatched. The germline gives CDR1 SSHAT, CDR2 FNYEAQ (reference sequence). This CDR3 is 17 amino acids long. CDR3 residues: CASSLGVSGGPMDEQFF. The CDR3 DNA follows: TGTGCCAGCAGCTTAGGGGTTTCGGGAGGGCCGATGGATGAGCAGTTCTTC.

On this clonotype: One end of the junction does not line up with germline, which may come from a read error. The chain uses TRBV18 and TRBJ2-4, with 7 bases matching TRBD1. The CDR3 runs to 14 residues. Germline V gene sequence: CDR1 KGHSH, CDR2 LQKENI. The CDR3 is CASSPGTAENIQYF. The CDR3 nucleotides read TGTGCCAGCTCACCAGGGACAGCCGAAAACATTCAGTACTTC.

The chain couples TRBV30 to TRBJ1-5, with D unresolved. The germline V gene has CDR1 GTSNPN and CDR2 SVGIG (reference sequence). CDR3 length: 13 amino acids. The ends were cut back, 1 base at V and 7 bases at J, with 11 bases in the middle. The CDR3 DNA follows: TGTGCCTGGAGTGGGCAGGCTGAGCAGCCCCAGCATTTT. This codes for CAWSGQAEQPQHF.

This clonotype showed up many times. The chain uses TRBV5-1 and TRBJ2-2, with 8 nucleotides matching TRBD1. Losses at the gene ends were 9 bases for V and 5 bases for J; bases not matched to a gene: 9. The CDR3 is made up of 14 amino acids. Germline CDR1 reads SGHRS; CDR2 reads YFSETQ. The CDR3 nucleotides are TGCGCCACCGAGACAGGGGAGGAAACCGGGGAGCTGTTTTTT. Amino acid sequence: CATETGEETGELFF.

This clonotype came up many times. The chain carries TRBV5-1 and TRBJ2-1; TRBD1 agrees at 9 bases. The CDR3 contains 16 residues. V trimming: 3 bases; J trimming: 7 bases; junction bases outside the gene matches: 11. In germline, CDR1 is SGHRS, CDR2 YFSETQ. The CDR3 reads CASSSNKQGALNEQFF. As DNA, the CDR3 is TGCGCCAGCAGCTCCAACAAACAGGGGGCATTGAATGAGCAGTTCTTC.

This clonotype has a count of ten or more. The V and J genes are TRBV15 and TRBJ2-2; D might be TRBD1 (6 bases). Germline-derived CDR1 and CDR2 are LNHNV and YYDKDF (reference sequence). The V end was cut by 5 bases, the J end by 3 bases, with 19 bases between. The CDR3 has 17 amino acids. The CDR3 is CATSPNHVAGDTGELFF. The CDR3 bases are TGTGCCACCAGCCCCAACCACGTGGCAGGGGACACCGGGGAGCTGTTTTTT.

In its sample, this clonotype was seen many times. In DNA, the CDR3 is TGTGCCAGCAGTTTAGGGGGAGGCCAGGCCAGCTCCTACGAGCAGTACTTC. Protein sequence: CASSLGGGQASSYEQYF. The chain joins TRBV12-3 or TRBV12-4 to TRBJ2-7; D is possibly TRBD2 (6 bases). The V and J ends lost 1 base and 0 bases respectively, with 16 bases between them. The CDR3 loop spans 17 amino acids.

This clonotype was recorded a few times. A far larger clone is a single base away, which makes a read error likely. This chain connects TRBV6-1 to TRBJ2-5; 7 nucleotides align to TRBD1. In germline, CDR1 is MNHNS, CDR2 SASEGT. The CDR3 has 14 residues. Trimming at V came to 4 bases and at J to 11 bases, leaving 13 bases not matched to a gene. The chain's CDR3 is CASSGGQALDEQYF. For the CDR3, the DNA is TGTGCCAGCAGTGGTGGACAGGCCCTCGATGAGCAGTACTTC.

Ten or more counts support this clonotype. Since no conserved phenylalanine or tryptophan closes the CDR3, a read error is the likely cause. V usage is TRBV24-1 and J usage is TRBJ2-7, with D perhaps matching TRBD2 (6 bases). Trimming removed 5 bases from V and 2 bases from J, with 12 bases in between. This CDR3 has 14 residues. The germline gives CDR1 KGHDR, CDR2 SFDVKD. CDR3 protein: CATSVGSGTYEQYL. The CDR3 DNA follows: TGTGCCACCAGTGTGGGTAGCGGAACCTACGAGCAGTACCTC.

This clonotype was counted at least ten times. The chain combines TRBV11-1 with TRBJ1-2, with 9 bases fitting TRBD1. Germline values: CDR1 SGHAT, CDR2 FQDESV (reference sequence). The V gene end was trimmed by 3 bases and the J gene end by 4 bases; junction bases not matched to a gene: 3. This CDR3 spans 14 amino acids. Written as DNA, the CDR3 is TGTGCCAGCAGCTTCCTGGACAGGGGCTATGGCTACACCTTC. Residues: CASSFLDRGYGYTF.

The chain recombines TRBV4-2 with TRBJ1-1; D gene unclear. V was clipped by 1 base and J by 1 base, with 7 bases between them. The CDR3 loop spans 14 amino acids. CDR1 and CDR2 (germline): LGHNA, YNFKEQ. As DNA, the CDR3 is TGTGCCAGCAGCCAAGTCTTTCGGAACACTGAAGCTTTCTTT. The encoded protein is CASSQVFRNTEAFF.

Ten or more counts support this clonotype. The chain joins TRBV6-1 to TRBJ1-1, with D possibly TRBD1 on 6 matching bases. Germline loops: CDR1 MNHNS, CDR2 SASEGT. This CDR3 is 13 amino acids long. The V end lost 6 bases, the J end lost 4 bases, and 12 bases lay between the germline ends. CDR3 DNA: TGTGCCAGCAGAAGAGGCAGGGGCACTGAAGCTTTCTTT. Protein product: CASRRGRGTEAFF.

There are a few counts of this clonotype. A much more abundant neighbour one base away suggests this may be a read error. In DNA form, the CDR3 reads TGTGCCAGCAGTCGGACAGGGGGAAATGAGCAGTTCTTC. Amino acids: CASSRTGGNEQFF. The V call is TRBV6-2 or TRBV6-3, the J call TRBJ2-1, with TRBD1 identical over 10 bases. The V and J ends lost 5 bases and 7 bases, in that order; junction bases with no gene match: 2. From germline, CDR1 is MNHEY and CDR2 SVGEGT. The CDR3 is 13 amino acids.